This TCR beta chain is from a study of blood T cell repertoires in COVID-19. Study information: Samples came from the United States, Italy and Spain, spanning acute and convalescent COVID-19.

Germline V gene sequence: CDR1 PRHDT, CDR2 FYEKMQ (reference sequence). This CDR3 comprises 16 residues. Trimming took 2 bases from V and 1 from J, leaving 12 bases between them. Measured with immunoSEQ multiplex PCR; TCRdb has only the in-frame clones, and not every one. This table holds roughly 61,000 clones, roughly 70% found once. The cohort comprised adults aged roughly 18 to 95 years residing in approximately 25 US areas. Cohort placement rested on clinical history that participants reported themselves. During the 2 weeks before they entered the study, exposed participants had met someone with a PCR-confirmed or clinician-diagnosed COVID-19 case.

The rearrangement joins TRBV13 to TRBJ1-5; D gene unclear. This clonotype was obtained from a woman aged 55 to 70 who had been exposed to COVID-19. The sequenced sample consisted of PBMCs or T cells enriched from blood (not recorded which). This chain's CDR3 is CASSLMGTGSNQPQHF. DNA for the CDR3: TGTGCCAGCAGCTTAATGGGCACGGGGAGCAATCAGCCCCAGCATTTT.